One sample yielded the 23 T cell receptor beta chains listed below, sequenced in a study of Ad26.COV2.S vaccination and SARS-CoV-2 variants. TCRdb's table, derived via immunoSEQ multiplex PCR, lists solely in-frame clones and lacks some. The sample records 350,000 to 450,000 clones, over 75% being singletons. Treatment here: some 20 received Ad26.COV2.S at low or high dose, single or two shots; 5 received placebo; per-sample allocation not given. Samples analyzed were those drawn on day 63 after the first vaccine or placebo injection. This sample comprised peripheral blood, obtained in a trial of Ad26.COV2.S vaccine versus placebo. These receptors came from a person between 18 and 65 years old who received the Ad26.COV2.S COVID-19 vaccine or a placebo.

The rearrangement joins TRBV6-5 to TRBJ2-7, with D perhaps matching TRBD1 or TRBD2 (5 bases each). Germline values: CDR1 MNHEY, CDR2 SVGAGI. The CDR3 is 14 residues long. The germline V and J ends were trimmed by 8 bases and 2 bases, with 16 bases remaining between them. CDR3 nucleotides: TGTGCCAGCGGGGGTATAGGACAAACCTACGAGCAGTACTTC. Translated, it gives CASGGIGQTYEQYF.

This clone was picked up one time. The chain is built from TRBV12-5 and TRBJ1-1; maybe TRBD1 (5 bases). The CDR3 is made up of 15 amino acids. Trimming left V 0 bases short and J 1 base short, with 9 bases between. Germline V gene lookup returns CDR1 LGHNT and CDR2 FRNRAP. CDR3 residues: CASGLVPGRNTEAFF. CDR3 bases: TGTGCTAGTGGTTTGGTACCAGGGAGGAACACTGAAGCTTTCTTT.

The chain recombines TRBV10-3 with TRBJ1-2; TRBD1 matches at 7 bases. The CDR3 has 14 amino acids. The germline CDR1 and CDR2 sequences are ENHRY and SYGVKD. J was trimmed by 4 bases and V by 0 bases; bases with no gene match: 2. The CDR3 protein is CAISESGGLYGYTF. CDR3 sequence (DNA): TGTGCCATCAGTGAGTCAGGGGGCCTCTATGGCTACACCTTC.

V and J are TRBV5-6 and TRBJ2-5; D tentatively fits TRBD1 or TRBD2 (6 bases each). V lost 0 bases and J lost 5, with 14 bases in between. The CDR3 length is 15 residues. Germline-derived CDR1 and CDR2 are SGHDT and YYEEEE. The CDR3 DNA is TGTGCCAGCAGCTTGGCGGGGGCCCCGTCGGAGACCCAGTACTTC. This sequence encodes CASSLAGAPSETQYF.

CDR3 residues: CGASRAAGNTIYF. CDR3 in DNA: TGTGGGGCGTCCAGGGCCGCTGGAAACACCATATATTTT. The chain is built from TRBV6-5 and TRBJ1-3, with D possibly TRBD1 on 5 matching bases. CDR1 MNHEY and CDR2 SVGAGI come from the germline V gene. This CDR3 is built from 13 residues.

The V and J genes are TRBV3-1 (or the pseudogene TRBV3-2) and TRBJ2-1, with D tentatively TRBD2 (7 bases). V shed 0 bases and J shed 5 bases, with 14 bases lying between them. The CDR3 contains 16 residues. Germline loops: CDR1 LGHDT, CDR2 YNNKEL (reference sequence). The chain's CDR3 is CASSQEWGGRDNEQFF. Written as DNA, the CDR3 is TGTGCCAGCAGCCAAGAATGGGGGGGCAGGGACAATGAGCAGTTCTTC.

The CDR3 protein is CASSLEAISPLHF. CDR3 coding DNA: TGCGCCAGCAGCTTGGAGGCTATTTCACCCCTCCACTTT. The chain links TRBV5-1 to TRBJ1-6; D is unresolved. This CDR3 comprises 13 residues. In germline, CDR1 is SGHRS, CDR2 YFSETQ. V was cut by 0 bases and J by 9 bases, with 7 bases left in between.

The chain carries TRBV3-1 (or the pseudogene TRBV3-2) and TRBJ2-5; 7 positions match TRBD1. The CDR3 has 15 amino acids. The V gene's germline CDR1 is LGHDT and CDR2 YNNKEL (reference sequence). The ends lost 4 bases at V and 3 bases at J; junction bases unmatched: 8. In DNA form, the CDR3 reads TGTGCCAGCAGCCCAGAAGGGGGCAGGGAAGAGACCCAGTACTTC. This sequence encodes CASSPEGGREETQYF.

The V gene is TRBV11-2, the J gene TRBJ2-5; D unclear. The CDR3 is 12 amino acids. The V end was cut by 3 bases, the J end by 5 bases, with 7 bases between. Germline V gene data show CDR1 as SGHAT and CDR2 as FQNNGV. The CDR3 bases are TGTGCCAGCAGCTTGTCACCGGAGACCCAGTACTTC. Encoded protein: CASSLSPETQYF.

The rearrangement links TRBV18 to TRBJ2-6; a possible D gene is TRBD2 (5 bases). In germline, CDR1 is KGHSH, CDR2 LQKENI. The CDR3 totals 16 residues. The ends were cut back, 2 bases at V and 1 base at J, with 9 bases in the middle. Written as DNA, the CDR3 is TGTGCCAGCTCACCAACTTCGGGGTCTGGGGCCAACGTCCTGACTTTC. It specifies CASSPTSGSGANVLTF.

V and J are TRBV5-1 and TRBJ2-5; 9 bases map to TRBD1. Germline V gene lookup returns CDR1 SGHRS and CDR2 YFSETQ. The length of the CDR3 is 15 residues. The V gene end was trimmed by 4 bases and the J gene end by 2 bases; junction bases not matched to a gene: 6. For the CDR3, the DNA is TGCGCCAGCAGCCAACAGGGGGCTGTTCAAGAGACCCAGTACTTC. Encoded protein: CASSQQGAVQETQYF.

This clone showed up just a few times. The V and J genes are TRBV2 and TRBJ1-1; D ambiguous. V was pared by 8 bases and J by 3 bases, with 4 bases between. The CDR3 loop spans 10 amino acids. The germline V gene has CDR1 SNHLY and CDR2 FYNNEI. CDR3 loop: CASLYTEAFF. In DNA form, the CDR3 reads TGTGCCAGCCTATACACTGAAGCTTTCTTT.

This sequence joins TRBV20-1 and TRBJ1-2, with unresolved D. Between the trimmed V and J ends, which lost 3 bases and 7 bases, there was a span of 21 bases. The length of the CDR3 is 15 residues. Germline-derived CDR1 and CDR2 are DFQATT and SNEGSKA (reference sequence). CDR3 protein: CSASKPGPEKGGYTF. The DNA for the CDR3 is TGCAGTGCTAGTAAACCCGGTCCGGAGAAGGGTGGCTACACCTTC.

This chain joins TRBV7-6 and TRBJ1-5; no reliable D call. The CDR3 has 13 amino acids. Germline V CDR1 and CDR2: SGHVS, FNYEAQ. Trimming stripped 5 bases from V and 0 bases from J, with 5 bases between. In nucleotides, the CDR3 is TGTGCCAGCAGCCCCTATAGCAATCAGCCCCAGCATTTT. This translates into CASSPYSNQPQHF.

CDR3 nucleotides: TGTGCCAGCAGCCAAGGGAAGGGCTACACCTTC. Amino acid sequence: CASSQGKGYTF. The V gene is TRBV3-1 (or the pseudogene TRBV3-2), the J gene TRBJ1-2; D call uncertain. Trimming shortened V by 1 base and J by 8 bases, and 5 bases separated the two germline ends. This CDR3 spans 11 amino acids. From germline, CDR1 is LGHDT and CDR2 YNNKEL (reference sequence).

The sample holds one count of this clone. The chain combines TRBV10-3 with TRBJ1-1; TRBD1 might be the D (6 bases). The V and J ends lost 3 bases and 6 bases respectively, with 14 bases between them. The CDR3 is 14 residues long. CDR1 is ENHRY and CDR2 is SYGVKD in the germline V gene. The CDR3 sequence is CAISDLQGRPEAFF. The DNA for the CDR3 is TGTGCCATCAGTGATTTACAGGGAAGGCCTGAAGCTTTCTTT.

There are a few counts of this clone. The genes are TRBV7-9 and TRBJ2-2; the D gene is possibly TRBD1 (5 bases). Germline assignment: CDR1 SEHNR and CDR2 FQNEAQ (reference sequence). V dropped 6 bases and J dropped 4 bases, with 12 bases sitting between them. This CDR3 is 14 amino acids long. CDR3 DNA sequence: TGTGCCAGCAGTTCGACAGACGGCACCGGGGAGCTGTTTTTT. As protein: CASSSTDGTGELFF.

The J gene is TRBJ1-1, the V gene TRBV29-1; TRBD1 matches 10 bases. There are 13 residues in the CDR3. The J segment lost 5 bases and the V segment lost 6 bases, leaving 6 bases of the junction unmatched. Germline V gives CDR1 SQVTM, CDR2 ANQGSEA. DNA for the CDR3: TGCAGCGTGGCGGGACAGGGGTGGACTGAAGCTTTCTTT. This translates into CSVAGQGWTEAFF.

V is TRBV7-9 and J is TRBJ2-7; the D call may be TRBD1 or TRBD2 (7 bases each). Germline V gene sequence: CDR1 SEHNR, CDR2 FQNEAQ (reference sequence). This CDR3 contains 12 residues. The V and J ends lost 5 bases and 5 bases respectively, with 10 bases between them. The CDR3 region is CASSQGGNEQYF. In DNA form, the CDR3 reads TGTGCCAGCAGCCAGGGGGGGAACGAGCAGTACTTC.

In the case of this clone: One end of the junction varies from germline; a read error may be responsible. The genes are TRBV7-7 and TRBJ2-2; D might be TRBD2 (5 bases). The CDR3 has 14 amino acids. Germline CDR1 SSHAT, CDR2 FNYEAQ (reference sequence). Here the CDR3 reads CASSPGLGTGELFF. The CDR3, as DNA: TGTGCTAGCAGCCCAGGACTCGGCACCGGGGAGCTGTTTTTT.

The CDR3: CASSSRDRGDEQYF. CDR3 sequence (DNA): TGTGCCAGCAGTTCGCGAGACAGGGGCGACGAGCAGTACTTC. J is TRBJ2-7 and V is TRBV27; 8 bases align to TRBD1. CDR3 length: 14 amino acids. Germline trimming cut 4 bases from V and 5 bases from J; bases unmatched to any gene: 7. Germline lookup yields CDR1 MNHEY and CDR2 SMNVEV (reference sequence).

A few counts support this clone. CDR3 protein: CASSRGLTEAFF. CDR3 nucleotide sequence: TGTGCCAGCTCACGCGGACTCACTGAAGCTTTCTTT. The chain is built from TRBV18 and TRBJ1-1; D not certain. The V gene lost 4 bases and the J gene lost 4 bases, with 7 bases spanning the gap. Looked up from germline, CDR1 is KGHSH and CDR2 is LQKENI. The CDR3 totals 12 residues.

The chain couples TRBV30 to TRBJ1-3; D is undetermined. This CDR3 is 11 amino acids long. The germline gives CDR1 GTSNPN, CDR2 SVGIG (reference sequence). The germline V and J ends were trimmed by 2 bases and 8 bases, with 7 bases remaining between them. This CDR3 reads CAWSLRDTIYF. The DNA for the CDR3 is TGTGCCTGGAGTCTAAGAGACACCATATATTTT. Full variable domain (outside the CDR3, taken from reference TRBV30 and TRBJ1-3): SQTIHQWPATLVQPVGSPLSLECTVEGTSNPNLYWYRQAAGRGLQLLFYSVGIGQISSEVPQNLSASRPQDRQFILSSKKLLLSDSGFYLCAWSLRDTIYFGEGSWLTVV.